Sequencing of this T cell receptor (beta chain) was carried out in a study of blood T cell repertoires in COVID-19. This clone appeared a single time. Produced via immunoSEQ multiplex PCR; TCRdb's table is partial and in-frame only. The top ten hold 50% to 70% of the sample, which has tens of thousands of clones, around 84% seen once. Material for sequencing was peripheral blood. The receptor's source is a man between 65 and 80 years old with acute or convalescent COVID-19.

The CDR3 DNA reads TGTGCCAGCAGCCCCGGGAGGGCGGATCGTGAAAAACTGTTTTTT. Translating gives CASSPGRADREKLFF. The J gene is TRBJ1-4, the V gene TRBV7-9; D is undetermined. The CDR3 sequence is 15 residues long. With 5 bases removed from V and 7 bases from J, the gap between germline ends came to 17 bases. Germline CDR1 and CDR2: SEHNR and FQNEAQ (reference sequence).